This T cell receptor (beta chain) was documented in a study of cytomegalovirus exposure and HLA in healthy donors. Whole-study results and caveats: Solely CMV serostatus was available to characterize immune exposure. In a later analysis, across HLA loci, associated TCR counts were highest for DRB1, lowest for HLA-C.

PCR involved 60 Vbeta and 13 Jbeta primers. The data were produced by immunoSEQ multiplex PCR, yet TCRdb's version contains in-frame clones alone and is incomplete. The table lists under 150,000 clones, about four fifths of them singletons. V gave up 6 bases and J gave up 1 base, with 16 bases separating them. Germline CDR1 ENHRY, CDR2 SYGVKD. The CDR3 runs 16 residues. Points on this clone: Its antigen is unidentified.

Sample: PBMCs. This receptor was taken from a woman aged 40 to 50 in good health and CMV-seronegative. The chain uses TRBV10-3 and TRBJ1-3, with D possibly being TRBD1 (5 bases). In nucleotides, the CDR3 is TGTGCCATCAGGAGGTCACAGGACGCTTCTGGAAACACCATATATTTT. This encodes CAIRRSQDASGNTIYF.